The rows below give T cell receptor beta chains drawn from one sample of a study of blood T cell repertoires in COVID-19. Sequencing used immunoSEQ multiplex PCR; TCRdb keeps in-frame clones, though not all of them. Of around 200,000 clones in the sample, 70% to 90% were seen once. The material sequenced was PBMCs or T cells enriched from blood (not recorded which). The source of these receptors is a woman aged 40 to 50 with acute COVID-19. The CDR3 runs from the conserved cysteine through the conserved F or W. A D gene is named only where the DNA matches it firmly. Size values are once, few and many counts, or a class for expanded clones, and some rows have none.

TRBJ2-4 | . | TRBV21-1 | . | TGTGCCAGCAGCATCGACAGGTTAGCCAAAAACATTCAGTACTTC | CASSIDRLAKNIQYF
TRBJ1-5 | . | TRBV5-5 | TRBD1 | TGTGCCAGCAGCAGGACAGGGATGAGCAATCAGCCCCAGCATTTT | CASSRTGMSNQPQHF
TRBJ1-1 | . | TRBV12-5 | . | TGTGCTAGTACTACACCCGGGACTGAAGCTTTCTTT | CASTTPGTEAFF
TRBJ1-5 | . | TRBV7-8 | TRBD1 | TGTGCCAGCAGGCGGTCGGGACAGGGTCAAGGCCAGCCCCAGCATTTT | CASRRSGQGQGQPQHF
TRBJ1-4 | . | TRBV11-2 | TRBD1 | TGTGCCAGCAGCTTAGAAGACAGGGGAAATGAAAAACTGTTTTTT | CASSLEDRGNEKLFF
TRBJ2-3 | . | TRBV5-1 | TRBD2 | TGCGCCAGCAGCTTGAGGGGACTACCTACAGATACGCAGTATTTT | CASSLRGLPTDTQYF
TRBJ1-6 | once | TRBV19 | . | TGTGCCAGCCAATGGGGAGGAGAAAATTCACCCCTCCACTTT | CASQWGGENSPLHF
TRBJ2-1 | . | TRBV5-1 | TRBD1 | TGCGCCAGCAGCTTGGAGGGGGCGAGAGAGCAGTTCTTC | CASSLEGAREQFF
TRBJ2-7 | . | TRBV7-8 | . | TGTGCCAGCAGCAACTCTTTGACAGCCTACGAGCAGTACTTC | CASSNSLTAYEQYF
TRBJ1-2 | . | TRBV5-6 | TRBD1 | TGTGCCAGCAGCTTGGAGGGACAGAACTATGGCTACACCTTC | CASSLEGQNYGYTF
TRBJ1-1 | . | TRBV10-3 | TRBD1 | TGTGCCATCAGAAATCCCCGGGACAGGGTGAACACTGAAGCTTTCTTT | CAIRNPRDRVNTEAFF
TRBJ1-1 | . | TRBV5-4 | . | TGTGCCAGCAGCTTCGTAGGGGTCCCTGAAGCTTTCTTT | CASSFVGVPEAFF
TRBJ1-5 | . | TRBV7-9 | TRBD1 | TGTGCCAGCAGCTTAGTCGCAGGGACAGGGGAGGGTCAGCCCCAGCATTTT | CASSLVAGTGEGQPQHF
TRBJ1-5 | . | TRBV7-2 | . | TGTGCCAGCAGCTCAGGGGACGTAAGGAATCAGCCCCAGCATTTT | CASSSGDVRNQPQHF